This is a list of T cell receptor beta chains from one sample in a study of T cells after yellow fever vaccination. TCRdb re-called the 5' RACE reads through MiXCR, storing one row per CDR3 protein. This sample has about 74,000 distinct CDR3 sequences; about 6.6% occur once, and the top ten carry 35% to 45%. Source: CD8+ T cells sorted from PBMCs, taken roughly 5 days after the first yellow fever vaccination. The receptors were gathered from a man aged 18 to 29 who received the YFV17D yellow fever vaccine. Each CDR3 is given with its conserved first and last residue. The order of the fields is V gene, D gene, J gene, CDR3 length, clone size, CDR3 protein, CDR3 DNA. D genes are given only for firm matches. Expanded clones are given a class, and other clones once, few, many or no size at all.

v_gene: TRBV27; d_gene: -; j_gene: TRBJ2-2; len: 17; abundance: many; CDR3aa: CASRTWLTGKNTGELFF; CDR3nt: TGTGCCAGCAGAACATGGTTGACGGGGAAGAACACCGGGGAGCTGTTTTTT
v_gene: TRBV4-2; d_gene: TRBD2; j_gene: TRBJ2-1; len: 18; abundance: many; CDR3aa: CASSQADSGGGTYNEQFF; CDR3nt: TGTGCCAGCAGCCAAGCGGATAGCGGGGGGGGGACCTACAATGAGCAGTTCTTC
v_gene: TRBV7-9; d_gene: TRBD1; j_gene: TRBJ1-6; len: 13; abundance: few; CDR3aa: CASKDRAISPLHF; CDR3nt: TGTGCCAGCAAGGACAGGGCGATCTCACCCCTCCACTTT
v_gene: TRBV11-2; d_gene: TRBD2; j_gene: TRBJ2-3; len: 19; abundance: -; CDR3aa: CASSSPSTSGGIFTDTQYF; CDR3nt: TGTGCCAGCAGCTCCCCCTCGACTAGCGGGGGTATTTTCACAGATACGCAGTATTTT
v_gene: TRBV29-1; d_gene: TRBD2; j_gene: TRBJ2-7; len: 16; abundance: many; CDR3aa: CSVVGTSGTLSYEQYF; CDR3nt: TGCAGCGTTGTTGGGACTAGCGGAACTCTCTCCTACGAGCAGTACTTC
v_gene: TRBV29-1; d_gene: TRBD2; j_gene: TRBJ2-7; len: 13; abundance: -; CDR3aa: CSVEAGGLEEQYF; CDR3nt: TGCAGCGTTGAAGCCGGGGGGTTGGAGGAGCAGTACTTC
v_gene: TRBV7-9; d_gene: -; j_gene: TRBJ1-2; len: 14; abundance: few; CDR3aa: CASRGGRLNYGYTF; CDR3nt: TGTGCCAGCAGGGGTGGCAGACTCAACTATGGCTACACCTTC
v_gene: TRBV20-1; d_gene: -; j_gene: TRBJ2-1; len: 14; abundance: -; CDR3aa: CSARARESYNEQFF; CDR3nt: TGCAGTGCTAGAGCCAGGGAATCCTACAATGAGCAGTTCTTC
v_gene: TRBV4-2; d_gene: -; j_gene: TRBJ2-3; len: 15; abundance: few; CDR3aa: CASSQDRRSTDTQYF; CDR3nt: TGTGCCAGCAGCCAAGACAGGCGCAGCACAGATACGCAGTATTTT
v_gene: TRBV12-3/TRBV12-4; d_gene: -; j_gene: TRBJ2-1; len: 14; abundance: many; CDR3aa: CASSFEGSYNEQFF; CDR3nt: TGTGCCAGCAGTTTCGAAGGGTCCTACAATGAGCAGTTCTTC
v_gene: TRBV4-2; d_gene: -; j_gene: TRBJ2-3; len: 15; abundance: -; CDR3aa: CASSQRGRAGDTQYF; CDR3nt: TGTGCCAGCAGCCAACGGGGCAGGGCAGGGGATACGCAGTATTTT
v_gene: TRBV5-4; d_gene: -; j_gene: TRBJ2-7; len: 15; abundance: few; CDR3aa: CASSPGWGSSYEQYF; CDR3nt: TGTGCCAGCAGCCCGGGGTGGGGGAGCTCCTACGAGCAGTACTTC
v_gene: TRBV4-1; d_gene: TRBD1; j_gene: TRBJ1-3; len: 16; abundance: few; CDR3aa: CASSPGQGRSGNTIYF; CDR3nt: TGCGCCAGCAGCCCAGGACAGGGGCGCTCTGGAAACACCATATATTTT
v_gene: TRBV12-3/TRBV12-4; d_gene: -; j_gene: TRBJ2-7; len: 13; abundance: -; CDR3aa: CASSRMRIYEQYF; CDR3nt: TGTGCCAGCAGTCGGATGCGGATCTACGAGCAGTACTTC
v_gene: TRBV12-3/TRBV12-4; d_gene: TRBD1; j_gene: TRBJ1-2; len: 13; abundance: many; CDR3aa: CASKAGGGYGYTF; CDR3nt: TGTGCCAGCAAGGCAGGGGGCGGTTATGGCTACACCTTC
v_gene: TRBV29-1; d_gene: -; j_gene: TRBJ1-1; len: 14; abundance: many; CDR3aa: CSTQGAAGDDEAFF; CDR3nt: TGCAGCACTCAAGGGGCAGCGGGGGATGATGAAGCTTTCTTT
v_gene: TRBV20-1; d_gene: -; j_gene: TRBJ1-5; len: 14; abundance: many; CDR3aa: CSARVRQPNQPQHF; CDR3nt: TGCAGTGCTAGAGTTCGGCAGCCCAATCAGCCCCAGCATTTT
v_gene: TRBV5-1; d_gene: TRBD1; j_gene: TRBJ2-1; len: 16; abundance: many; CDR3aa: CASSQRGDRDYNEQFF; CDR3nt: TGCGCCAGCAGCCAGAGAGGGGACAGGGACTACAATGAGCAGTTCTTC
v_gene: TRBV5-5; d_gene: -; j_gene: TRBJ1-5; len: 15; abundance: -; CDR3aa: CASSSGVRVNQPQHF; CDR3nt: TGTGCCAGCAGTTCTGGCGTCCGAGTCAATCAGCCCCAGCATTTT
v_gene: TRBV25-1; d_gene: -; j_gene: TRBJ2-1; len: 14; abundance: few; CDR3aa: CASSLWEGGDEQFF; CDR3nt: TGTGCCAGCAGTCTCTGGGAGGGGGGCGATGAGCAGTTCTTC
v_gene: TRBV20-1; d_gene: -; j_gene: TRBJ2-1; len: 15; abundance: many; CDR3aa: CSARGRDSSYNEQFF; CDR3nt: TGCAGTGCTAGAGGGAGGGATAGCTCCTACAATGAGCAGTTCTTC
v_gene: TRBV12-3/TRBV12-4; d_gene: -; j_gene: TRBJ2-5; len: 16; abundance: many; CDR3aa: CASSLELDALQETQYF; CDR3nt: TGTGCCAGCAGTTTGGAGTTAGACGCGCTCCAAGAGACCCAGTACTTC
v_gene: TRBV5-4; d_gene: -; j_gene: TRBJ2-5; len: 13; abundance: -; CDR3aa: CASSPQYQETQYF; CDR3nt: TGTGCCAGCAGCCCCCAGTACCAAGAGACCCAGTACTTC
v_gene: TRBV7-6; d_gene: -; j_gene: TRBJ2-7; len: 13; abundance: -; CDR3aa: CASSSHLDYEQYF; CDR3nt: TGTGCCAGCAGCTCCCACTTGGACTACGAGCAGTACTTC